Detailed here is one TCR beta chain. The data originate from a study of blood T cell repertoires in COVID-19. Study summary: Symptom resolution, clearance, or two negative PCRs marked the recovered donors of Cohort 3. Both acute and convalescent COVID-19 samples were obtained from the United States, Italy and Spain.

Individuals aged about 18 to 89 years were recruited from fewer than 25 US areas. In the original analysis: Estimation of nucleated cell counts relied on the amplification of reference gene primers. Data came from immunoSEQ multiplex PCR; TCRdb stores just in-frame clones and leaves some out. V and J calls and clone size are copied from that table; D and trimming were computed from the DNA. This table holds about 170,000 clones, roughly 85% found once. Germline V gene lookup returns CDR1 KGHSH and CDR2 LQKENI. The germline V and J ends were trimmed by 4 bases and 4 bases, with 14 bases remaining between them. The CDR3 runs to 15 residues.

The chain couples TRBV18 to TRBJ2-1; D may be TRBD2 (6 bases). Source material: PBMCs or T cells enriched from blood (not recorded which). The clonotype originates from a woman in her sixties or seventies in a cohort exposed to, infected with or recovered from COVID-19 (not recorded which). In DNA form, the CDR3 reads TGTGCCAGCTCACGGATGAGTAGCGGTTACAATGAGCAGTTCTTC. It yields the protein CASSRMSSGYNEQFF.